This is a list of T cell receptor beta chains from one sample in a study of chemoradiotherapy in HPV16-positive cancers. Data came from immunoSEQ multiplex PCR; TCRdb stores just in-frame clones and leaves some out. The data contain around 2,000 clones, around 86% of them seen just once; the ten biggest clones take up about 10%. The specimen was tumor tissue, collected from a patient who underwent chemoradiotherapy. The receptors come from a human donor with HPV-associated anogenital cancer. The CDR3 runs from the conserved cysteine through the conserved F or W. The D gene is left open where the match is weak. Size values are once, few and many counts, or a class for expanded clones, and some rows have none.

v_gene	len	j_gene	abundance	d_gene	CDR3nt	CDR3aa
TRBV29-1	12	TRBJ1-1	.	.	TGCAGCGTCTGGGTTGGGAACACTGAAGCTTTCTTT	CSVWVGNTEAFF
TRBV12-5	8	TRBJ2-7	.	.	TGTGCTAGTGGCCCATGGTACTTC	CASGPWYF
TRBV5-4	15	TRBJ2-2	.	.	TGTGCCAGCAGCCGGGGGGACACTGACACCGGGGAGCTGTTTTTT	CASSRGDTDTGELFF
TRBV18	13	TRBJ1-1	.	.	TGTGCCAGCTCGGCTTTAGGGAACACTGAAGCTTTCTTT	CASSALGNTEAFF
TRBV25-1	14	TRBJ1-2	few	.	TGTGCCAGCAGTGAAAATACTGGTATCGTTGGCTACACCTTC	CASSENTGIVGYTF
TRBV28	12	TRBJ2-2	.	.	TGTGCCAGCAGTTGGAGATACGGGGAGCTGTTTTTT	CASSWRYGELFF
TRBV2	18	TRBJ2-4	.	TRBD2	TGTGCCAGCAGTGAAGGGGGCGGGGGGGCCGGTCCCAAAAACATTCAGTACTTC	CASSEGGGGAGPKNIQYF
TRBV5-4	15	TRBJ2-7	.	TRBD1	TGTGCCAGCAGTCATTCCGGGACAGGGAGTTACGAGCAGTACTTC	CASSHSGTGSYEQYF
TRBV7-7	15	TRBJ1-3	.	.	TGTGCCAGCAGCTTAGGGTCAGGCTCTGGAAACACCATATATTTT	CASSLGSGSGNTIYF
TRBV1	15	TRBJ1-2	.	.	TGCACCAGCAGTCCATATGTGCGAAAGACCTATGGCTACACCTTC	CTSSPYVRKTYGYTF
TRBV5-5	15	TRBJ1-5	.	.	TGTGCCAGCAGCTTGGCTTGGGGTTTCAATCAGCCCCAGCATTTT	CASSLAWGFNQPQHF
TRBV30	14	TRBJ2-7	.	TRBD2	TGTGCCTGGAGCCGCCCGCCGGGGGGGTACGAGCAGTACTTC	CAWSRPPGGYEQYF
TRBV21-1	14	TRBJ1-2	.	.	TGTGCCATGCAGACAGGGGAAGCTAACTATGGCTACACCTTC	CAMQTGEANYGYTF
TRBV5-1	14	TRBJ2-5	.	.	TGCGCCAGCAGCTTGGCCTCCAGACAAGAGACCCAGTACTTC	CASSLASRQETQYF
TRBV4-3	16	TRBJ2-7	.	TRBD2	TGCGCCAGCAGCCAAGTTAGGGGCGGGGGGGCCGACGAGCAGTACTTC	CASSQVRGGGADEQYF
TRBV9	17	TRBJ2-1	.	TRBD2	TGTGCCAGCAGCGAATCGACTAGCGGGGGGCTCTACAATGAGCAGTTCTTC	CASSESTSGGLYNEQFF
TRBV9	15	TRBJ1-1	.	.	TGTGCCAGCAGCGTAGGAGGGACGGGGAACACTGAAGCTTTCTTT	CASSVGGTGNTEAFF
TRBV5-6	12	TRBJ1-1	.	.	TGTGCCAGCAGCTTGGTCGGTCTTGAAGCTTTCTTT	CASSLVGLEAFF
TRBV30	15	TRBJ1-2	once	TRBD1	TGTGCCTGGATTCGGGGCAGGGGGCGGTCCTATGGCTACACCTTC	CAWIRGRGRSYGYTF
TRBV4-1	19	TRBJ2-7	.	.	TGCGCCAGCAGCCGTACTGGACAGCCCATCTTAACCACCAACTACGAGCAGTACTTC	CASSRTGQPILTTNYEQYF
TRBV5-4	16	TRBJ1-6	.	TRBD1	TGTGCCAGCAGCCCCGGGACAGGGGGTTGTTGTTCACCCCTCCACTTT	CASSPGTGGCCSPLHF
TRBV19	16	TRBJ1-6	.	TRBD1	TGTGCCAGTAGTAACAACAGGGGCTCCTATAATTCACCCCTCCACTTT	CASSNNRGSYNSPLHF
TRBV7-6	15	TRBJ2-5	.	TRBD1	TGTGCCAGCAGCTTAGTAGGGAGACAGGGAGAGACCCAGTACTTC	CASSLVGRQGETQYF
TRBV6-1	15	TRBJ2-7	.	.	TGTGCCAGCAGTGAAGGGGCAGGGGGGTCCTACGAGCAGTACTTC	CASSEGAGGSYEQYF
TRBV6-1	16	TRBJ1-5	.	.	TGTGCCAGCAGTGAAGCGCGGCTTGAGGGCAATCAGCCCCAGCATTTT	CASSEARLEGNQPQHF
TRBV6-1	14	TRBJ1-6	few	.	TGTGCCAGCAGGGCTAGCCTGGATAATTCACCCCTCCACTTT	CASRASLDNSPLHF
TRBV7-9	16	TRBJ2-7	.	.	TGTGCCAGCAGCTTAGCAGGGGGCGGGGGGTCTGCCGAGCAGTACTTC	CASSLAGGGGSAEQYF
TRBV18	14	TRBJ2-5	.	.	TGTGCCAGCTCACCAAGTGGGAACCAAGAGACCCAGTACTTC	CASSPSGNQETQYF
TRBV5-6	11	TRBJ2-5	.	TRBD2	TGTGCCAGCAGCTCGACGCGGGAGCAGTACTTC	CASSSTREQYF
TRBV20-1	11	TRBJ2-3	once	.	TGCAGTGCCACGCCTACAGATACGCAGTATTTT	CSATPTDTQYF
TRBV7-2	13	TRBJ1-2	.	.	TGTGCCAGCAGCGACAAAAATAACTATGGCTACACCTTC	CASSDKNNYGYTF
TRBV7-9	14	TRBJ1-2	.	TRBD1	TGTGCCAGCAGCCCCGGGACAGGAGTATATGGCTACACCTTC	CASSPGTGVYGYTF
TRBV7-2	15	TRBJ1-3	.	TRBD1	TGTGCCAGCAGCCTAGGGGGGACAGGAGTATTCCCCATATATTTT	CASSLGGTGVFPIYF
TRBV5-4	14	TRBJ2-3	.	.	TGTGCCAGCAGCTTGGACAGGTGGACAGATACGCAGTATTTT	CASSLDRWTDTQYF
TRBV15	20	TRBJ2-3	few	TRBD2	TGTGCCACCAGCAGAGATCGGATACGGACTAGCGGGGGGAATAGGGATACGCAGTATTTT	CATSRDRIRTSGGNRDTQYF
TRBV7-6	16	TRBJ2-1	.	TRBD1	TGTGCCAGCAGTCTAAGGGGGCCGAGCTCCTACAATGAGCAGTTCTTC	CASSLRGPSSYNEQFF
TRBV13	15	TRBJ1-2	.	.	TGTGCCAGCAGCTTAGGGGGCAGATCCATCTATGGCTACACCTTC	CASSLGGRSIYGYTF
TRBV4-1	16	TRBJ1-6	.	.	TGCGCCAGCAGCCACAGGGAAAGCTCCTATAATTCACCCCTCCACTTT	CASSHRESSYNSPLHF
TRBV6-4	13	TRBJ2-3	.	TRBD2	TGTGCCAGTAGCGGGGGGGCCCCCGATACGCAGTATTTT	CASSGGAPDTQYF
TRBV5-4	14	TRBJ1-1	.	.	TGTGCCAGCAGCGTCGGGACAATTTACACTGAAGCTTTCTTT	CASSVGTIYTEAFF
TRBV6-5	11	TRBJ2-7	once	.	TGTGCCAGCAGTTACTCGGGAAAGCAGTACTTC	CASSYSGKQYF
TRBV27	15	TRBJ2-1	.	TRBD2	TGTGCCAGCAGTTTCCGCGGGGGGAACTACAATGAGCAGTTCTTC	CASSFRGGNYNEQFF
TRBV6-1	15	TRBJ2-5	.	TRBD2	TGTGCCAGCAGTGAGACGGCGGGGGGCCAAGAGACCCAGTACTTC	CASSETAGGQETQYF
TRBV4-3	16	TRBJ2-3	.	TRBD2	TGCGCCAGCAGCCAAGATCTCCAGCGGGGGACAGATACGCAGTATTTT	CASSQDLQRGTDTQYF
TRBV11-2	15	TRBJ2-1	once	TRBD2	TGTGCCAGCAGCTTAGCCGGGACTAGCTCCCGTGAGCAGTTCTTC	CASSLAGTSSREQFF
TRBV5-5	15	TRBJ1-1	.	.	TGTGCCAGCAGCTTGGCTCGGGGACCGAACACTGAAGCTTTCTTT	CASSLARGPNTEAFF
TRBV4-2	14	TRBJ2-7	few	.	TGTGCCAGCAGCCAGGCCAGTGGAGCCTACGAGCAGTACTTC	CASSQASGAYEQYF
TRBV19	16	TRBJ2-1	.	.	TGTGCCAGTAGTATGCTCGGGGCCCCCCCCTACAATGAGCAGTTCTTC	CASSMLGAPPYNEQFF
TRBV5-5	12	TRBJ2-1	.	.	TGTGCCAGCAGCGGTATTAACAATGAGCAGTTCTTC	CASSGINNEQFF
TRBV11-2	15	TRBJ1-6	.	.	TGTGCCAGCAGCTTATCGGGACGGTCAAATTCACCCCTCCACTTT	CASSLSGRSNSPLHF
TRBV18	14	TRBJ2-7	.	TRBD1	TGTGCCAGCTCACCCCTGGACAGGGGCCACGAGCAGTACTTC	CASSPLDRGHEQYF
TRBV2	10	TRBJ2-7	.	.	TGTGCCAGCAGTGACTACGAGCAGTACTTC	CASSDYEQYF
TRBV21-1	16	TRBJ1-1	once	.	TGTGCCAGCAGCAAAAGACACGACTTGATGAACACTGAAGCTTTCTTT	CASSKRHDLMNTEAFF
TRBV5-4	14	TRBJ1-2	.	.	TGTGCCAGCAGCTCCCGGACGTATAACTATGGCTACACCTTC	CASSSRTYNYGYTF
TRBV11-3	15	TRBJ2-5	.	TRBD2	TGTGCCAGCAGCTTAGGACTAGCCACGGGAGAGACCCAGTACTTC	CASSLGLATGETQYF
TRBV5-4	14	TRBJ2-7	.	TRBD2	TGTGCCAGCAGCTCCGGGACTAGAGGGTACGAGCAGTACTTC	CASSSGTRGYEQYF
TRBV27	11	TRBJ2-5	.	.	TGTGCCAGCAGTTCACAAGAGACCCAGTACTTC	CASSSQETQYF
TRBV13	11	TRBJ2-5	.	.	TGTGCCAGCAGCTTCGAAGAGACCCAGTACTTC	CASSFEETQYF